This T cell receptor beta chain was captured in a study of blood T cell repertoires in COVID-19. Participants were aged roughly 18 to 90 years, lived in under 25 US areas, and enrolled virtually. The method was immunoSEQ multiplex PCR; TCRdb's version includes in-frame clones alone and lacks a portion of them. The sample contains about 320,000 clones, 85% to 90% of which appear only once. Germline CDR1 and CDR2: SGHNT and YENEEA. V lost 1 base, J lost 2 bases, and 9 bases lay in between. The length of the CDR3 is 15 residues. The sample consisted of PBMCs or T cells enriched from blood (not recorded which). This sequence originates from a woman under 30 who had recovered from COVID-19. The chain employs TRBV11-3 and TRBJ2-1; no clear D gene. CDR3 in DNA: TGTGCCAGCAGCTTAGCTTCCCCGGCCTACAATGAGCAGTTCTTC. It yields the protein CASSLASPAYNEQFF.